This T cell receptor (beta chain) was sequenced in a study of shared clonotypes between healthy human individuals. Method: immunoSEQ multiplex PCR; TCRdb's copy keeps in-frame clones and lacks some. The sample contains approximately 2.4 million clones, approximately 96% of which appear only once. Per the germline V gene, CDR1 is SGHNT and CDR2 is YYREEE (reference sequence). Losses at the gene ends were 4 bases for V and 5 bases for J; bases not matched to a gene: 4. This CDR3 contains 14 residues. The chain is built from TRBV5-4 and TRBJ2-3; TRBD1 agrees at 10 bases. This receptor was obtained from a young man in good health. The sequencing sample was made of naive CD4+ T cells sorted from blood. Subset: CD45RA+ positively selected. The CDR3 DNA reads as TGTGCCAGCAGCATAGACAGGGGGCGAGATACGCAGTATTTT. Translated: CASSIDRGRDTQYF.